The 31 T cell receptor beta chains in this list originate from one sample, sequenced in a study of control samples from healthy donors and cancer patients. Profiled with immunoSEQ multiplex PCR; TCRdb holds only in-frame clones, not every one. The sample consists of around 110,000 clones, approximately 93% of them appearing once. The specimen sequenced was blood. The receptor source for this set is a man under 40 in good health.

The J gene is TRBJ2-3, the V gene TRBV19, with 7 positions matching TRBD2. The CDR3 extends over 18 amino acids. Trimming removed 5 bases from V and 3 bases from J; junction bases left unmatched: 17. In germline, CDR1 is LNHDA, CDR2 SQIVND (reference sequence). The CDR3 region is CASSPYLAALDGTDTQYF. The CDR3 DNA sequence: TGTGCCAGTAGTCCGTATCTAGCGGCCCTGGACGGTACAGATACGCAGTATTTT.

The chain joins TRBV6-5 to TRBJ1-2, with a weak D call TRBD1 (5 bases). Germline CDR1 is MNHEY and CDR2 is SVGAGI. The CDR3 runs 13 residues. Trimming stripped 2 bases from V and 2 bases from J, with 6 bases between. The CDR3 sequence is CASSYRQNYGYTF. CDR3 nucleotides: TGTGCCAGCAGTTACCGACAGAACTATGGCTACACCTTC.

The CDR3 sequence: CASIGLLNTEAFF. The CDR3 DNA is TGTGCCAGCATCGGACTTTTGAACACTGAAGCTTTCTTT. The rearrangement joins TRBV28 to TRBJ1-1; D remains ambiguous. Germline lookup yields CDR1 MDHEN and CDR2 SYDVKM. Trimming pared 7 bases from V and 0 bases from J, leaving 9 bases between. This CDR3 contains 13 residues.

This chain links TRBV10-2 with TRBJ2-7; perhaps TRBD1 as D (5 bases). CDR3 length: 14 amino acids. Deletions cut 0 bases from V and 7 bases from J, with 13 bases between. Per germline, CDR1 WSHSY and CDR2 SAAADI. The CDR3 region is CASSESGASREQYV. Here the CDR3 DNA reads TGCGCCAGCAGTGAGTCAGGGGCCTCTCGGGAGCAGTACGTC.

This sequence joins TRBV7-8 and TRBJ1-1; no firm D call. Germline V lookup: CDR1 SGHVS, CDR2 FQNEAQ. Deletions cut 1 base from V and 3 bases from J, with 27 bases between. This CDR3 is 20 amino acids long. The CDR3 loop is CASSLGEGLRRASIHTEAFF. The CDR3 nucleotides are TGTGCCAGCAGCTTAGGTGAAGGGCTTAGACGTGCGTCAATACACACTGAAGCTTTCTTT.

The chain recombines TRBV5-6 with TRBJ2-7, with D possibly called TRBD1 or TRBD2 (6 bases each). The length of the CDR3 is 13 residues. The V end was cut by 1 base, the J end by 7 bases, with 12 bases between. CDR1 SGHDT and CDR2 YYEEEE come from the germline V gene. The CDR3, as DNA: TGTGCCAGCAGCTTGTGGGGGGCTCATGAGCAGTACTTC. It encodes CASSLWGAHEQYF.

The chain is built from TRBV29-1 and TRBJ2-1; perhaps D is TRBD1 or TRBD2 (5 bases each). The CDR3 is 13 amino acids. V lost 7 bases to trimming and J lost 4 bases, with 14 bases between them. CDR1 and CDR2 from the germline V gene are SQVTM and ANQGSEA. CDR3 nucleotides: TGCAGCGGAGCCGGGACCGATTACAATGAGCAGTTCTTC. Protein: CSGAGTDYNEQFF.

V is TRBV7-2 and J is TRBJ2-2; D not resolved. Trimming took 2 bases from V and 6 from J, leaving 10 bases between them. The CDR3 is 14 amino acids. The V gene's germline CDR1 is SGHTA and CDR2 FQGNSA. The CDR3, as DNA: TGTGCCAGCAGCTTACACAACTACGCCGGGGAGCTGTTTTTT. Its protein product is CASSLHNYAGELFF. The entire variable domain, with the rest obtained from reference TRBV7-2 and TRBJ2-2, is as follows: GAGVSQSPSNKVTEKGKDVELRCDPISGHTALYWYRQSLGQGLEFLIYFQGNSAPDKSGLPSDRFSAERTGGSVSTLTIQRTQQEDSAVYLCASSLHNYAGELFFGEGSRLTVL.

The chain has TRBV5-5 and TRBJ1-1; 8 bases match TRBD1. Trimming at V came to 5 bases and at J to 1 base, leaving 7 bases not matched to a gene. Germline V CDR1 and CDR2: SGHKS, YYEKEE (reference sequence). The CDR3 has 15 amino acids. The CDR3 is CASSSSDRANTEAFF. CDR3 DNA: TGTGCCAGCAGTTCGTCGGACAGGGCGAACACTGAAGCTTTCTTT.

Here the CDR3 reads CASSELRALGEKLFF. The CDR3 DNA follows: TGTGCCAGCAGTGAACTAAGGGCCCTGGGGGAAAAACTGTTTTTT. This chain connects TRBV6-1 to TRBJ1-4; D not resolved. V was shortened by 2 bases and J by 8 bases, with 15 bases between the two germline ends. The CDR3 has 15 residues. Germline V gene data show CDR1 as MNHNS and CDR2 as SASEGT.

The chain recombines TRBV9 with TRBJ1-2; possible D gene TRBD1, 5 bases. In germline, CDR1 is SGDLS, CDR2 YYNGEE. Trimming took off 0 bases at V and 7 bases at J, with 13 bases between the two ends. This CDR3 has 14 residues. The CDR3 bases are TGTGCCAGCAGCGTAGCTGGGGCAGGGAGTGGCTACACCTTC. This translates into CASSVAGAGSGYTF.

The rearrangement uses TRBV2 and TRBJ1-1; unclear D gene. Trimming shortened V by 8 bases and J by 0 bases, and 7 bases separated the two germline ends. The germline V gene has CDR1 SNHLY and CDR2 FYNNEI. The CDR3 consists of 12 residues. CDR3 sequence (DNA): TGTGCCAGCCTATTATTGAACACTGAAGCTTTCTTT. Translation gives CASLLLNTEAFF.

The rearrangement joins TRBV15 to TRBJ2-7; D is unresolved. In germline, CDR1 is LNHNV, CDR2 YYDKDF (reference sequence). Trimming shortened V by 5 bases and J by 3 bases, and 14 bases separated the two germline ends. The CDR3 length is 14 residues. The CDR3 DNA follows: TGTGCCACCAGCCTATACCCGGCAGGCTACGAGCAGTACGTC. Protein: CATSLYPAGYEQYV.

J is TRBJ2-6 and V is TRBV27, with D possibly called TRBD1 or TRBD2 (6 bases each). Germline V gene data show CDR1 as MNHEY and CDR2 as SMNVEV (reference sequence). V dropped 5 bases and J dropped 4 bases, with 21 bases sitting between them. The CDR3 totals 18 residues. CDR3 loop: CASSPQGTTGAGANVLTF. CDR3 DNA sequence: TGTGCCAGCAGTCCCCAGGGTACAACGGGGGCCGGGGCCAACGTCCTGACTTTC.

The chain has TRBV4-2 and TRBJ1-6, with 7 bases fitting TRBD1. The CDR3 spans 15 residues. V lost 1 base, J lost 7 bases, and 4 bases stayed unmatched. The germline V gene encodes CDR1 LGHNA and CDR2 YNFKEQ. The CDR3 here is CASSQVGQLNSPLHF. Here the CDR3 DNA reads TGTGCCAGCAGCCAAGTGGGACAGCTAAATTCACCCCTCCACTTT.

In nucleotides, the CDR3 is TGTGCCAGTACCCCGGACAGGGGGCGTTCACCCCTCCACTTT. This encodes CASTPDRGRSPLHF. V is TRBV19 and J is TRBJ1-6; 11 nucleotides match TRBD1. The CDR3 totals 14 residues. V shed 7 bases and J 9 bases; nucleotides not matched to a gene: 5. Germline CDR1 LNHDA, CDR2 SQIVND (reference sequence).

This clone has just one count. This sequence joins TRBV5-6 and TRBJ1-5, with no clear D. This CDR3 has 14 amino acids. Germline V gene sequence: CDR1 SGHDT, CDR2 YYEEEE. V dropped 0 bases and J dropped 13 bases, with 17 bases sitting between them. The CDR3 here is CASSLGPARVTQHF. DNA for the CDR3: TGTGCCAGCAGCTTGGGGCCCGCGAGAGTTACTCAGCATTTT.

The rearrangement links TRBV30 to TRBJ2-1, with D tentatively TRBD2 (7 bases). Trimming cost V 4 bases and J 6 bases, with 13 bases left between them. The germline V gene has CDR1 GTSNPN and CDR2 SVGIG (reference sequence). The CDR3 has 13 amino acids. CDR3 protein: CAWIGGGVNEQFF. The CDR3 bases are TGTGCCTGGATAGGCGGGGGCGTCAATGAGCAGTTCTTC.

The chain carries TRBV7-6 and TRBJ2-2; TRBD1 matches 8 bases. J was trimmed by 6 bases and V by 6 bases; bases with no gene match: 6. The CDR3 runs 14 residues. From germline, CDR1 is SGHVS and CDR2 FNYEAQ. This chain's CDR3 is CASRRDRGSGELFF. The CDR3, as DNA: TGTGCCAGCAGAAGAGACAGGGGTTCCGGGGAGCTGTTTTTT.

The gene calls are TRBV9 and TRBJ2-2; TRBD1 matches 11 bases. The CDR3 has 16 amino acids. After removal of 3 bases from V and 4 bases from J, the junction contained 5 bases not matched to a gene. Germline CDR1 SGDLS, CDR2 YYNGEE. CDR3 amino acids: CASSGTGGIRTGELFF. In nucleotides, the CDR3 is TGTGCCAGCAGCGGGACAGGGGGCATTCGCACCGGGGAGCTGTTTTTT.

Comments on this clone: Other DNA sequences in the sample encode the same CDR3. The rearrangement links TRBV19 to TRBJ2-6; D could derive from TRBD1 or TRBD2 (5 bases each). V shed 3 bases and J shed 2 bases, with 11 bases lying between them. Per the germline V gene, CDR1 is LNHDA and CDR2 is SQIVND (reference sequence). The length of the CDR3 is 16 residues. The CDR3 region is CASSIRGAPGANVLTF. CDR3 DNA sequence: TGTGCCAGTAGTATCCGGGGCGCTCCTGGGGCCAACGTCCTGACTTTC.

The rearrangement joins TRBV7-9 to TRBJ1-5; TRBD1 matches at 7 bases. V lost 6 bases to trimming and J lost 3 bases; unmatched junction nucleotides: 5. Germline V gene data show CDR1 as SEHNR and CDR2 as FQNEAQ (reference sequence). This CDR3 is 14 amino acids long. CDR3 sequence (DNA): TGTGCCAGCAGTGGACAGGAACCCAATCAGCCCCAGCATTTT. Amino acids: CASSGQEPNQPQHF.

Comments on this clone: This same CDR3 is encoded by further DNA sequences in the sample. The gene calls are TRBV28 and TRBJ1-2; 12 bases line up with TRBD1. CDR1 MDHEN and CDR2 SYDVKM come from the germline V gene. This CDR3 is 16 amino acids long. V was pared by 5 bases and J by 2 bases, with 6 bases of the junction left unmatched. The CDR3 region is CASSTQGQGANYGYTF. CDR3 DNA sequence: TGTGCCAGCAGTACTCAGGGACAGGGGGCGAACTATGGCTACACCTTC.

CDR3 coding DNA: TGCGCCAGCAATGACAGGGGGGCGCACACTGAAGCTTTCTTT. Translated: CASNDRGAHTEAFF. The rearrangement uses TRBV10-2 and TRBJ1-1; 9 nucleotides match TRBD1. Trimming cost V 7 bases and J 3 bases; bases outside gene matches: 6. The CDR3 is 14 residues long. Germline CDR1 and CDR2: WSHSY and SAAADI.

The chain links TRBV9 to TRBJ2-2, with 7 nucleotides matching TRBD2. In germline, CDR1 is SGDLS, CDR2 YYNGEE. V gave up 0 bases and J gave up 7 bases; unmatched junction bases: 9. This CDR3 comprises 16 residues. DNA of the CDR3: TGTGCCAGCAGCGTAGACTTGCGGGGGTTTGGCGGGGAGCTGTTTTTT. This encodes CASSVDLRGFGGELFF. Full variable domain (remainder filled in from reference TRBV9 and TRBJ2-2): DSGVTQTPKHLITATGQRVTLRCSPRSGDLSVYWYQQSLDQGLQFLIQYYNGEERAKGNILERFSAQQFPDLHSELNLSSLELGDSALYFCASSVDLRGFGGELFFGEGSRLTVL.

The chain combines TRBV6-5 with TRBJ1-1; perhaps TRBD1 as D (6 bases). V was clipped by 6 bases and J by 4 bases, with 12 bases between them. Germline values: CDR1 MNHEY, CDR2 SVGAGI. The CDR3 extends over 13 amino acids. The CDR3 bases are TGTGCCAGCAGCGCTGGGGGCGGCACTGAAGCTTTCTTT. It is translated as CASSAGGGTEAFF.

This rearrangement joins TRBV27 to TRBJ2-1; perhaps D is TRBD1 or TRBD2 (5 bases each). Germline CDR1 is MNHEY and CDR2 is SMNVEV (reference sequence). V was clipped by 5 bases and J by 6 bases, with 14 bases between them. This CDR3 has 14 amino acids. CDR3 nucleotides: TGTGCCAGCAGTCCCCGACCCGGGGCCAATGAGCAGTTCTTC. Its protein product is CASSPRPGANEQFF.

The chain employs TRBV7-9 and TRBJ2-3; 10 nucleotides line up with TRBD1. CDR3 length: 16 amino acids. The V gene's germline CDR1 is SEHNR and CDR2 FQNEAQ (reference sequence). V trimming: 4 bases; J trimming: 3 bases; junction bases outside the gene matches: 7. The CDR3 region is CASSSGQGSGTDTQYF. CDR3 DNA sequence: TGTGCCAGCAGCTCGGGACAGGGGTCGGGAACAGATACGCAGTATTTT.

The chain combines TRBV6-5 with TRBJ1-5; D is perhaps TRBD1 (5 bases). Germline-derived CDR1 and CDR2 are MNHEY and SVGAGI. CDR3 length equals 14 residues. V lost 0 bases to trimming and J lost 6 bases, with 9 bases between them. This CDR3 reads CASSYSRGSQPQHF. The CDR3, as DNA: TGTGCCAGCAGTTACTCAAGGGGAAGTCAGCCCCAGCATTTT.

The chain combines TRBV6-5 with TRBJ2-7, with TRBD1 matching over 10 bases. Germline CDR1 reads MNHEY; CDR2 reads SVGAGI. CDR3 length equals 14 residues. V gave up 8 bases and J gave up 3 bases; unmatched junction bases: 7. The CDR3 protein is CASAPGQGFYEQYF. The CDR3 DNA reads TGTGCCAGCGCTCCGGGACAGGGGTTCTACGAGCAGTACTTC.

V gene TRBV2 combines with J gene TRBJ1-2; 7 bases map to TRBD1. V was clipped by 5 bases and J by 2 bases; unmatched bases: 8. This CDR3 comprises 15 residues. From germline, CDR1 is SNHLY and CDR2 FYNNEI. The CDR3 reads CASSYGQVYNYGYTF. The CDR3 coding sequence is TGTGCCAGCAGTTACGGACAGGTCTACAACTATGGCTACACCTTC.